This TCR beta chain is from a study of Graves' ophthalmopathy and Graves' hyperthyroidism. Study background: Peripheral blood was collected at initial diagnosis, before any treatment.

RNA served as the template for amplifying TCR beta CDR3 regions. An initial RT-PCR round employing HTBI primers preceded a second-round multiplex PCR. MiXCR, applied by TCRdb to the multiplex PCR reads, yields one record per CDR3 protein. In the table there are 350,000 to 400,000 distinct CDR3 sequences, roughly 18% of which are singletons. This clonotype was picked up many times. No antigen is known for it. The study's findings and limits: With around 88% sensitivity and 70% to 82% specificity, a 13-signature model separated ophthalmopathy from stable hyperthyroidism. Progression of ophthalmopathy was predicted by the model with roughly 68% sensitivity and around 72% specificity.

Germline loops: CDR1 SGHAT, CDR2 FQNNGV. The V end lost 5 bases, the J end lost 4 bases, and 15 bases lay between the germline ends. This CDR3 spans 14 amino acids. For donors with ophthalmopathy, the disease showed moderate-to-severe activity, reached CAS ≥3 and NOSPECS ≥4, and had lasted under 3 months. V usage is TRBV11-2 and J usage is TRBJ2-7; tentative D call: TRBD1 (6 bases). Sequencing input: peripheral blood. The receptor's source is a woman aged 18-30 years with Graves' ophthalmopathy. CDR3 sequence reads: CASSPPGQLYEQYF. The CDR3 region has the DNA TGTGCCAGCAGCCCGCCCGGACAGTTGTACGAGCAGTACTTC.